This T cell receptor beta chain was profiled in a study of CD8 T cells in ankylosing spondylitis. Study-wide findings and caveats: Blood of patients with ankylosing spondylitis appeared to be characterized by a TCR beta motif of several highly homologous variants.

The trim removed 4 bases at V and 1 base at J, leaving 10 bases unmatched. CDR1 is KGHDR, CDR2 SFDVKD, per germline. The CDR3 sequence is 17 residues long. This clonotype was seen only a few times. The antigen is not known. TCRdb re-analysed the 5' RACE reads in MiXCR, keeping a single row per CDR3 protein. The sample contains hundreds of thousands of distinct CDR3 sequences, roughly a sixth of which appear only once. The J gene is TRBJ2-3, the V gene TRBV24-1, with 7 bases that match TRBD2. The sequence came from a male donor with ankylosing spondylitis. Sequencing was performed on blood, either unsorted or a sorted T cell fraction (not recorded which). The CDR3 DNA follows: TGTGCCACCAGTGACCCCCCCGGGGCGGGAGGCACAGATACGCAGTATTTT. It specifies CATSDPPGAGGTDTQYF.